This T cell receptor beta chain derives from a study of blood T cell repertoires in COVID-19. About the study: Some COVID-19 samples were acute and others convalescent; all came from the United States, Italy and Spain. T cells, B-cell-depleted T cells, or PBMCs supplied cDNA or gDNA.

V lost 4 bases, J lost 0 bases, and 8 bases stayed unmatched. The CDR3 totals 18 residues. CDR1 SGDLS and CDR2 YYNGEE come from the germline V gene. Source study methods: The authors estimated nucleated cell counts from reference gene primer amplification. Method: immunoSEQ multiplex PCR; TCRdb's copy keeps in-frame clones and lacks some. V and J calls plus clone size are reproduced from that table; the DNA served to infer D and trimming. The sample lists about 98,000 clones; 82% were seen once. The TCR was taken from a man aged 70 or older with active or convalescent COVID-19. Specimen: peripheral blood. The rearrangement uses TRBV9 and TRBJ2-3; TRBD2 aligns across 13 bases. CDR3 protein: CASSPRTSGGSSTDTQYF. The CDR3 coding sequence is TGTGCCAGCAGCCCACGGACTAGCGGGGGATCCAGCACAGATACGCAGTATTTT. Full variable domain (outside the CDR3, taken from reference TRBV9 and TRBJ2-3): DSGVTQTPKHLITATGQRVTLRCSPRSGDLSVYWYQQSLDQGLQFLIQYYNGEERAKGNILERFSAQQFPDLHSELNLSSLELGDSALYFCASSPRTSGGSSTDTQYFGPGTRLTVL.